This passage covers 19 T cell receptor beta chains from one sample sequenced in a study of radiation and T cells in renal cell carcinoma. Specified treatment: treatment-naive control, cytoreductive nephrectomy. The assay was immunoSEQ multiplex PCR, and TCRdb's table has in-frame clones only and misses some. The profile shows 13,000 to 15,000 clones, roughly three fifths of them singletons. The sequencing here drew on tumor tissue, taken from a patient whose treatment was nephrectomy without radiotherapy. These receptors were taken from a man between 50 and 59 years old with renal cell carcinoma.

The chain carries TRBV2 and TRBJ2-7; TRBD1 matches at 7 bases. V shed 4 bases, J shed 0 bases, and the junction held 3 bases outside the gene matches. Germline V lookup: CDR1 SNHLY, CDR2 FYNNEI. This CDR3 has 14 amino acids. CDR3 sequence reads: CASSGQGSSYEQYF. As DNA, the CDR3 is TGTGCCAGCAGTGGACAGGGATCCTCCTACGAGCAGTACTTC.

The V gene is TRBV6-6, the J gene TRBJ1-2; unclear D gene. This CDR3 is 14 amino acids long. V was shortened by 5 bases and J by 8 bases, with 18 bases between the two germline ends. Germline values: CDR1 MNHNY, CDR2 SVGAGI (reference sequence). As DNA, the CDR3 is TGTGCCAGCAGTCCCTTCGGGGTTTCGGGCGGCTACACCTTC. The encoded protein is CASSPFGVSGGYTF.

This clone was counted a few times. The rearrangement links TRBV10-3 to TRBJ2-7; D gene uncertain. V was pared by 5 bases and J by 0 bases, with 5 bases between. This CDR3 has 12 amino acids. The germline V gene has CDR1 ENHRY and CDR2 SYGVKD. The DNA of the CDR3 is TGTGCCATCAGTCTCTCCTCCTACGAGCAGTACTTC. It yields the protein CAISLSSYEQYF.

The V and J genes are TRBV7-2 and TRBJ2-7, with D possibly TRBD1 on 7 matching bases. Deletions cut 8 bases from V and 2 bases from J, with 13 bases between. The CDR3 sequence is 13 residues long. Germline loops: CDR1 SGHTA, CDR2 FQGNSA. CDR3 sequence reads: CASGQGGPYEQYF. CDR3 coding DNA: TGTGCCAGCGGCCAGGGGGGACCCTACGAGCAGTACTTC.

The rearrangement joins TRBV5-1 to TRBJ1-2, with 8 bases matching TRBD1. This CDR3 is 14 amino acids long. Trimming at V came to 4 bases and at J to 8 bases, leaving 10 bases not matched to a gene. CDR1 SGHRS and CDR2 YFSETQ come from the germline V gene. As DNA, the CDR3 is TGCGCCAGCAGCCTAGGACAGGGTGTGGGCGGCTACACCTTC. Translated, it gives CASSLGQGVGGYTF.

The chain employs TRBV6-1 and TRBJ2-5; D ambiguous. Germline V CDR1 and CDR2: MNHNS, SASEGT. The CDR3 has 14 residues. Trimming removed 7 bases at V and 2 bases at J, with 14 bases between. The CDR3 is CASIHPDGQETQYF. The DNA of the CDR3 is TGTGCCAGCATCCACCCGGACGGACAAGAGACCCAGTACTTC.

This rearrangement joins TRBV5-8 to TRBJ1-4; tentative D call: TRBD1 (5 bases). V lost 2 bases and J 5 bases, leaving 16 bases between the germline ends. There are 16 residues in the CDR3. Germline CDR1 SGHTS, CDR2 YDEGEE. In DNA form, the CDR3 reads TGTGCCAGCAGCTTTTCTGGGAGGGGAGGAAATGAAAAACTGTTTTTT. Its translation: CASSFSGRGGNEKLFF.

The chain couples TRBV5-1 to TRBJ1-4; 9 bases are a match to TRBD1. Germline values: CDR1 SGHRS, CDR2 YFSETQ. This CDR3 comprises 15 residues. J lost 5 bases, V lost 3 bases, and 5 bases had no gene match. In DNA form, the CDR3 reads TGCGCCAGCAGCTGGGTCGGACAGGGGAATGAAAAACTGTTTTTT. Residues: CASSWVGQGNEKLFF.

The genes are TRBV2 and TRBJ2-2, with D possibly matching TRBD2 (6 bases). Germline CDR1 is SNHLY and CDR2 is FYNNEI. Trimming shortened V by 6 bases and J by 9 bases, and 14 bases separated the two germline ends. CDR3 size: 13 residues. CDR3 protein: CASSGRGYRELFF. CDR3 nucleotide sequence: TGTGCCAGCAGCGGCCGGGGGTATAGGGAGCTGTTTTTT.

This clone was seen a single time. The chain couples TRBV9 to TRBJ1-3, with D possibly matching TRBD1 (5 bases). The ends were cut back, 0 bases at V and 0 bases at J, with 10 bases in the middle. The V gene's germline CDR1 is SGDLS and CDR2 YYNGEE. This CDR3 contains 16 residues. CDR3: CASSVEIGASGNTIYF. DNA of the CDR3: TGTGCCAGCAGCGTAGAAATCGGGGCCTCTGGAAACACCATATATTTT.

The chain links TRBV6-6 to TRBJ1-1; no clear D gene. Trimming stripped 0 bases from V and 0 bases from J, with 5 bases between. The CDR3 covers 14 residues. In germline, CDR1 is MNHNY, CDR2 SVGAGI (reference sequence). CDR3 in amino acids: CASSYSSLNTEAFF. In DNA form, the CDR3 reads TGTGCCAGCAGTTACTCGAGCCTGAACACTGAAGCTTTCTTT.

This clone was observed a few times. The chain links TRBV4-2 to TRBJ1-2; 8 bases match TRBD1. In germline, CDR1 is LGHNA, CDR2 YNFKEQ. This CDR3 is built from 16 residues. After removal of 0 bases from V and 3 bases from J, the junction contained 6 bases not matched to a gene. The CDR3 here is CASSQDYTGGHYGYTF. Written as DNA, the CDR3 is TGTGCCAGCAGCCAAGATTACACAGGGGGTCACTATGGCTACACCTTC.

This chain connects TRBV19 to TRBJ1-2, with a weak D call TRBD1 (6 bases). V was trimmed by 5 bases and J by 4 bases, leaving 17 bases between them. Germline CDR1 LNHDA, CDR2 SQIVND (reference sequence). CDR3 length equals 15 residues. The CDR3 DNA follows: TGTGCCAGTAGTGCCTCGGCGGGAGGGGGCTATGGCTACACCTTC. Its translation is CASSASAGGGYGYTF.

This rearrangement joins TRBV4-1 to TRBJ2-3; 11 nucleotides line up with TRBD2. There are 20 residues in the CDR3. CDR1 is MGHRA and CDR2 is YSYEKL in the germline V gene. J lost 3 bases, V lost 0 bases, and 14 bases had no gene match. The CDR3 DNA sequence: TGCGCCAGCAGCCAAGATAGTAATAGCGGGGGGGTCGGAGTGACAGATACGCAGTATTTT. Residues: CASSQDSNSGGVGVTDTQYF.

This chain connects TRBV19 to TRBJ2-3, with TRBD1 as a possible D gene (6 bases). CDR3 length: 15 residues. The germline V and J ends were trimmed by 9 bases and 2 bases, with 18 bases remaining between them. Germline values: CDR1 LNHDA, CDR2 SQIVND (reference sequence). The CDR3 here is CASTRPGQITDTQYF. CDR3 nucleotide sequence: TGTGCCAGCACCCGGCCCGGACAGATCACAGATACGCAGTATTTT. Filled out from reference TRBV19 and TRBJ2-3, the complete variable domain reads DGGITQSPKYLFRKEGQNVTLSCEQNLNHDAMYWYRQDPGQGLRLIYYSQIVNDFQKGDIAEGYSVSREKKESFPLTVTSAQKNPTAFYLCASTRPGQITDTQYFGPGTRLTVL.

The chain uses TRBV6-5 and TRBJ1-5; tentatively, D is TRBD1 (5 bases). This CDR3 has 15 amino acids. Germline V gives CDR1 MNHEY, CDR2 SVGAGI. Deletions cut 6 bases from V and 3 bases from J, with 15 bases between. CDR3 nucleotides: TGTGCCAGCAGCCCCGGGGGAGGATTCAATCAGCCCCAGCATTTT. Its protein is CASSPGGGFNQPQHF.

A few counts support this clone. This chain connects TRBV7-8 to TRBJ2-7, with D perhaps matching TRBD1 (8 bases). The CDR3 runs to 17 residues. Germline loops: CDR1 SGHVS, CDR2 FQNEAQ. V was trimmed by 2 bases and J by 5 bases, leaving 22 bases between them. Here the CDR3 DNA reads TGTGCCAGCAGCTTACCAAACAGGGGGGGGGCGCTTCACGAGCAGTACTTC. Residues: CASSLPNRGGALHEQYF.

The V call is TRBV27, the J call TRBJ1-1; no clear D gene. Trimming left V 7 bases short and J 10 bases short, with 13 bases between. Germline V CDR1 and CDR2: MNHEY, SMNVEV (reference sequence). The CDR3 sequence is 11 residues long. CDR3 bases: TGTGCCAGCATCTTAGGACCGCTAGCTTTCTTT. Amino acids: CASILGPLAFF.

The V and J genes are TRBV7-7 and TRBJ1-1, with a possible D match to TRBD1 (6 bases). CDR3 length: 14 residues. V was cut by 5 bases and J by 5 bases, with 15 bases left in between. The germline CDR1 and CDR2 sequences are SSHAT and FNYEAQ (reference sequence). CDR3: CASSPSDSGTEAFF. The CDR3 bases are TGTGCCAGCAGCCCCTCGGACAGTGGGACTGAAGCTTTCTTT.